Listed below are T cell receptor beta chains from one sample, sequenced in a study of cytotoxic CD8 clonotypes in ibrutinib-treated CLL. Some clones are missing from TCRdb's copy, which holds only in-frame ones; the method was immunoSEQ multiplex PCR. Of about 20,000 clones listed, approximately 72% are singletons. The specimen was PBMCs, collected before ibrutinib treatment. The receptors were sampled from a human donor with chronic lymphocytic leukemia. Each CDR3 is given with its conserved first and last residue. The D gene is left open where the match is weak. Part of the rows lack a size; the others show once, few, many or a class for expanded clones.

v_gene	abundance	len	j_gene	d_gene	CDR3aa	CDR3nt
TRBV30	NA	14	TRBJ2-2	NA	CAWSVPNDTGELFF	TGTGCCTGGAGTGTCCCCAATGACACCGGGGAGCTGTTTTTT
TRBV6-6	NA	12	TRBJ2-7	NA	CASSYVGFEQYF	TGTGCCAGCAGTTACGTGGGGTTCGAGCAGTACTTC
TRBV9	NA	14	TRBJ1-1	TRBD1	CASSAMTGRTEAFF	TGTGCCAGCAGCGCCATGACAGGGAGGACTGAAGCTTTCTTT
TRBV19	once	14	TRBJ2-1	NA	CASSIRQGRSEQFF	TGTGCCAGTAGTATACGGCAGGGGAGAAGTGAGCAGTTCTTC
TRBV4-1	few	19	TRBJ1-3	NA	CASSQDLSVLGVSGNTIYF	TGCGCCAGCAGCCAAGATTTGTCCGTCCTCGGGGTCTCTGGAAACACCATATATTTT
TRBV27	NA	13	TRBJ2-7	TRBD1	CASSLQGSYEQYF	TGTGCCAGCAGCCTACAGGGGTCCTACGAGCAGTACTTC
TRBV28	NA	17	TRBJ1-1	TRBD1	CASRGMTGEDRNTEAFF	TGTGCCAGCAGGGGAATGACAGGGGAGGATAGGAACACTGAAGCTTTCTTT
TRBV5-6	NA	13	TRBJ1-6	NA	CASSRDRTSPLHF	TGTGCCAGCAGCCGGGATCGGACATCACCCCTCCACTTT
TRBV5-4	NA	13	TRBJ1-1	TRBD1	CASSLDGQGEAFF	TGTGCCAGCAGCTTGGACGGACAGGGAGAAGCTTTCTTT
TRBV29-1	few	12	TRBJ1-4	TRBD1	CSVGGTDEKLFF	TGCAGCGTGGGTGGGACAGATGAAAAACTGTTTTTT
TRBV28	few	15	TRBJ1-5	NA	CASSLLGGSNQPQHF	TGTGCCAGCAGTTTGCTCGGGGGGAGCAATCAGCCCCAGCATTTT
TRBV4-3	medium-sized	12	TRBJ2-1	NA	CASSDRHHEQFF	TGCGCCAGCAGCGATCGACACCATGAGCAGTTCTTC
TRBV19	NA	13	TRBJ2-7	NA	CASSIEGGYEQYF	TGTGCCAGTAGTATTGAGGGCGGCTACGAGCAGTACTTC
TRBV18	NA	15	TRBJ1-4	NA	CASSGHVGMEEKLFF	TGTGCCAGCTCGGGACACGTTGGGATGGAGGAAAAACTGTTTTTT
TRBV25-1	NA	15	TRBJ1-3	NA	CASSLGGYSGNTIYF	TGTGCCAGCAGTCTCGGCGGCTACTCTGGAAACACCATATATTTT
TRBV6-5	NA	15	TRBJ1-1	NA	CASSYIGTENTEAFF	TGTGCCAGCAGTTACATCGGGACCGAGAACACTGAAGCTTTCTTT
TRBV7-2	NA	14	TRBJ1-2	TRBD1	CASSLSGQSQGYTF	TGTGCCAGCAGCTTATCGGGACAGTCACAGGGCTACACCTTC
TRBV28	NA	13	TRBJ2-7	TRBD2	CASRAGGRYEQYF	TGTGCCAGCAGGGCGGGAGGGAGATACGAGCAGTACTTC
TRBV6-4	NA	16	TRBJ1-2	NA	CASSLTGRGANYGYTF	TGTGCCAGCAGTCTAACAGGGAGAGGAGCTAACTATGGCTACACCTTC
TRBV4-3	few	15	TRBJ2-3	NA	CASSRSSAGTDTQYF	TGCGCCAGCAGCCGGAGTAGCGCGGGTACAGATACGCAGTATTTT
TRBV28	NA	16	TRBJ2-3	TRBD2	CASSLGGSGNTDTQYF	TGTGCCAGCAGTTTAGGCGGGAGCGGCAACACAGATACGCAGTATTTT
TRBV19	NA	16	TRBJ1-1	TRBD1	CASSARGDRVNTEAFF	TGTGCCAGTAGCGCCCGGGGGGACAGGGTGAACACTGAAGCTTTCTTT
TRBV6-1	few	14	TRBJ2-3	TRBD1	CASTTGGEVDTQYF	TGTGCCAGCACTACAGGGGGCGAGGTAGATACGCAGTATTTT
TRBV5-5	NA	12	TRBJ1-4	NA	CASSFSGGKLFF	TGTGCCAGCAGCTTTTCCGGGGGGAAACTGTTTTTT
TRBV7-9	NA	14	TRBJ2-3	NA	CASSNGLESDTQYF	TGTGCCAGCAGCAATGGACTCGAATCGGATACGCAGTATTTT
TRBV30	NA	13	TRBJ1-2	NA	CAWAAPGLYGYTF	TGTGCCTGGGCTGCACCGGGTCTCTATGGCTACACCTTC
TRBV19	few	14	TRBJ1-1	NA	CASSTGSGNTEAFF	TGTGCCAGTAGTACCGGCTCAGGGAACACTGAAGCTTTCTTT
TRBV6-6	few	12	TRBJ2-7	NA	CASLGTRYEQYF	TGTGCCAGCCTAGGGACCCGCTACGAGCAGTACTTC
TRBV7-9	NA	15	TRBJ2-5	NA	CASSEGEWLEETQYF	TGTGCCAGCAGCGAAGGGGAGTGGTTGGAAGAGACCCAGTACTTC
TRBV2	NA	14	TRBJ2-3	NA	CASSRTSVFDTQYF	TGTGCCAGCAGTCGAACGTCGGTTTTTGATACGCAGTATTTT
TRBV2	NA	16	TRBJ1-1	TRBD1	CASRPRRGQGNTEAFF	TGTGCCAGCAGGCCCAGGAGAGGACAGGGAAACACTGAAGCTTTCTTT
TRBV7-2	NA	16	TRBJ1-3	NA	CASSGQRASSGNTIYF	TGTGCCAGCAGCGGGCAACGGGCGAGCTCTGGAAACACCATATATTTT
TRBV28	NA	17	TRBJ2-6	NA	CASKPTDVFSGANVLTF	TGTGCCAGCAAACCCACTGACGTCTTCTCTGGGGCCAACGTCCTGACTTTC
TRBV28	NA	16	TRBJ1-3	NA	CASSPGTELSGNTIYF	TGTGCCAGCAGTCCGGGGACGGAACTCTCTGGAAACACCATATATTTT
TRBV6-6	NA	12	TRBJ1-5	NA	CASRTRDQPQHF	TGTGCCAGCAGGACGCGGGACCAGCCCCAGCATTTT
TRBV7-8	NA	16	TRBJ1-1	NA	CASSPWSKPQNTEAFF	TGTGCCAGCAGCCCATGGTCGAAACCCCAAAACACTGAAGCTTTCTTT
TRBV30	few	13	TRBJ1-1	NA	CAWSVTENTEAFF	TGTGCCTGGAGTGTGACAGAAAACACTGAAGCTTTCTTT
TRBV19	NA	17	TRBJ2-1	TRBD2	CASSQGLAGNSYNEQFF	TGTGCCAGTAGTCAAGGACTAGCGGGGAACTCCTACAATGAGCAGTTCTTC
TRBV6-5	NA	15	TRBJ2-7	NA	CASSYSGQDSYEQYF	TGTGCCAGCAGTTACAGTGGGCAGGACTCCTACGAGCAGTACTTC
TRBV6-1	NA	13	TRBJ1-5	NA	CASRLQGGQPQHF	TGTGCCAGCAGACTACAGGGTGGTCAGCCCCAGCATTTT
TRBV7-2	once	13	TRBJ1-5	NA	CASSLQGNQPQHF	TGTGCCAGCAGCTTACAGGGGAATCAGCCCCAGCATTTT
TRBV18	NA	17	TRBJ2-5	TRBD2	CASSSGLAGGPRETQYF	TGTGCCAGCTCATCCGGACTAGCGGGAGGGCCGAGGGAGACCCAGTACTTC
TRBV6-4	NA	14	TRBJ2-7	NA	CASSDFGRSYEQYF	TGTGCCAGCAGTGACTTTGGCCGATCCTACGAGCAGTACTTC
TRBV7-2	NA	15	TRBJ1-2	NA	CASSLGLVFAYGYTF	TGTGCCAGCAGCTTAGGGTTGGTCTTCGCCTATGGCTACACCTTC
TRBV6-1	NA	16	TRBJ1-2	NA	CASSESGQLSNYGYTF	TGTGCCAGCAGTGAGAGCGGACAGCTATCTAACTATGGCTACACCTTC
TRBV19	NA	13	TRBJ1-2	TRBD1	CASSTGQNYGYTF	TGTGCCAGTAGCACGGGACAGAACTATGGCTACACCTTC
TRBV18	once	14	TRBJ2-1	NA	CASSTFSPQDEQFF	TGTGCCAGCTCAACTTTCTCCCCCCAGGATGAGCAGTTCTTC
TRBV19	once	13	TRBJ2-6	NA	CASSIGGANVLTF	TGTGCCAGTAGTATAGGTGGGGCCAACGTCCTGACTTTC
TRBV19	few	15	TRBJ2-7	NA	CASSGLGAGAYEQYF	TGTGCCAGTAGTGGACTTGGGGCCGGGGCCTACGAGCAGTACTTC
TRBV9	NA	16	TRBJ1-2	NA	CASSVAGPLGDYGYTF	TGTGCCAGCAGCGTAGCGGGCCCGCTGGGGGACTATGGCTACACCTTC
TRBV15	NA	15	TRBJ1-6	NA	CATSRDTPRNSPLHF	TGTGCCACCAGCAGAGATACCCCCAGAAATTCACCCCTCCACTTT
TRBV29-1	NA	14	TRBJ1-2	NA	CSVLYPGRPYGYTF	TGCAGCGTATTATATCCGGGCAGGCCCTATGGCTACACCTTC
TRBV2	few	16	TRBJ2-7	TRBD2	CASSEVLAGLSYEQYF	TGTGCCAGCAGTGAGGTGCTAGCGGGGCTCTCCTACGAGCAGTACTTC
TRBV9	NA	15	TRBJ1-1	NA	CASSPTPFDGPEAFF	TGTGCCAGCAGCCCTACCCCGTTTGACGGGCCTGAAGCTTTCTTT
TRBV5-1	few	13	TRBJ1-2	NA	CASRDSNPYGYTF	TGCGCCAGCAGGGACAGCAACCCCTATGGCTACACCTTC
TRBV7-2	NA	15	TRBJ1-1	TRBD1	CASSSMGQGVTEAFF	TGTGCCAGCAGCTCCATGGGACAGGGTGTAACTGAAGCTTTCTTT
TRBV28	NA	16	TRBJ2-1	TRBD1	CASSPWRQGTGNEQFF	TGTGCCAGCAGCCCTTGGCGACAGGGGACAGGCAATGAGCAGTTCTTC
TRBV27	NA	13	TRBJ1-1	NA	CASSRFGTPQAFF	TGTGCCAGCAGTAGATTCGGGACGCCTCAAGCTTTCTTT
TRBV6-6	few	15	TRBJ1-2	NA	CASSYSQAPQNGYTF	TGTGCCAGCAGTTACTCACAGGCCCCGCAGAATGGCTACACCTTC
TRBV2	NA	13	TRBJ2-7	NA	CASSEDRFYEQYF	TGTGCCAGCAGTGAAGACAGGTTTTACGAGCAGTACTTC